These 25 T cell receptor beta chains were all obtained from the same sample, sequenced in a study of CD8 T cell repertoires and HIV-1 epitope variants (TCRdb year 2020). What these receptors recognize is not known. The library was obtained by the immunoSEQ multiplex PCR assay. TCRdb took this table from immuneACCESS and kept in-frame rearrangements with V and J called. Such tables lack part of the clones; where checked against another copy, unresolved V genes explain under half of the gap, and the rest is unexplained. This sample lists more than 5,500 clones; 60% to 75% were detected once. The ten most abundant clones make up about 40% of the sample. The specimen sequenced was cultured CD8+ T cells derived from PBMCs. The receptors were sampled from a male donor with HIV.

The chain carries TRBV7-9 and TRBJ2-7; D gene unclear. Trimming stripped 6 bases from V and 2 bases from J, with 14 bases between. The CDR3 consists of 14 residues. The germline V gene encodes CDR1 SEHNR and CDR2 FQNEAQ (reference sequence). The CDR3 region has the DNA TGTGCCAGCAGTTCAGATGTCTCGGCCTACGAGCAGTACTTC. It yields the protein CASSSDVSAYEQYF. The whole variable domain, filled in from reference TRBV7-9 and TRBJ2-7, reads DTGVSQNPRHKITKRGQNVTFRCDPISEHNRLYWYRQTLGQGPEFLTYFQNEAQLEKSRLLSDRFSAERPKGSFSTLEIQRTEQGDSAMYLCASSSDVSAYEQYFGPGTRLTVT.

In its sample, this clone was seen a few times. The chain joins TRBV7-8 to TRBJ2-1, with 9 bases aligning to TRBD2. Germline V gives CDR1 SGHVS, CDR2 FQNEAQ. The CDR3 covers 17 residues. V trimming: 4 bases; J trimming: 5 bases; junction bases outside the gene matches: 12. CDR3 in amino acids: CASSSSFWTSVNNEQFF. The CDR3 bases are TGTGCCAGCAGCTCTAGCTTCTGGACTAGCGTAAACAATGAGCAGTTCTTC.

This chain's CDR3 is CASSNGGVYEQYF. For the CDR3, the DNA is TGTGCCAGCAGCAACGGGGGGGTATACGAGCAGTACTTC. The chain couples TRBV5-6 to TRBJ2-7, with 8 nucleotides matching TRBD2. CDR1 and CDR2 (germline): SGHDT, YYEEEE. The CDR3 is 13 residues long. The trim removed 4 bases at V and 4 bases at J, leaving 4 bases unmatched.

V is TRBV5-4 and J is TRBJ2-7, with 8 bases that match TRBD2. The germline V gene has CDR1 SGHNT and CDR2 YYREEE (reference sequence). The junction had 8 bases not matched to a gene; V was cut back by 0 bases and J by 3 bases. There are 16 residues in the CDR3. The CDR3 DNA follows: TGTGCCAGCAGCTTGGGAGGTAGCGGGGCTAACTACGAGCAGTACTTC. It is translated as CASSLGGSGANYEQYF.

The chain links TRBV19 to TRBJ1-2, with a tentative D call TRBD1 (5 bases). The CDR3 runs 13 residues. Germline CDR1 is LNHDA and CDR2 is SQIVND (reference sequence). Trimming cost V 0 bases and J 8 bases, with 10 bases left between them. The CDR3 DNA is TGTGCCAGTAGTATAGATCATCGGGGGGGCTACACCTTC. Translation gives CASSIDHRGGYTF.

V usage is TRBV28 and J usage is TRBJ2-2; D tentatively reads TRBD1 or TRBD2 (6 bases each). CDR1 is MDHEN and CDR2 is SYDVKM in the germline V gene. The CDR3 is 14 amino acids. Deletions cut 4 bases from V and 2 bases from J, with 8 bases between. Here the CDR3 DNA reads TGTGCCAGCAGTTACGGGGGCAACACCGGGGAGCTGTTTTTT. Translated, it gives CASSYGGNTGELFF. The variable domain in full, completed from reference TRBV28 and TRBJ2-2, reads DVKVTQSSRYLVKRTGEKVFLECVQDMDHENMFWYRQDPGLGLRLIYFSYDVKMKEKGDIPEGYSVSREKKERFSLILESASTNQTSMYLCASSYGGNTGELFFGEGSRLTVL.

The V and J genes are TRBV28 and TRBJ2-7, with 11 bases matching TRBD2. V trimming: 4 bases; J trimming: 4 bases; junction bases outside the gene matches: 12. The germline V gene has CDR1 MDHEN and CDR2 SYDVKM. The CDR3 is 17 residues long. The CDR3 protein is CASSSTTTSGIMYEQYF. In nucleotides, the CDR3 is TGTGCCAGCAGTTCCACCACGACTAGCGGGATTATGTACGAGCAGTACTTC.

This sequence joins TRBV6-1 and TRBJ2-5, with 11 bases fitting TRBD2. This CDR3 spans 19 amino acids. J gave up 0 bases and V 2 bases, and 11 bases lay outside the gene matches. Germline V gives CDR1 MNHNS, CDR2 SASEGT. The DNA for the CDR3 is TGTGCCAGCAGTGAAAAACTAGCGGGAGCGTTAGGGTACCAAGAGACCCAGTACTTC. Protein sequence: CASSEKLAGALGYQETQYF.

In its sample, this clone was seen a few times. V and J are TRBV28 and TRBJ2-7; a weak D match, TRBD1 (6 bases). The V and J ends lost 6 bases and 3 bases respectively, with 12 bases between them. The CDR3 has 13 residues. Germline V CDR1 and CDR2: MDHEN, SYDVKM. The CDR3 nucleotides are TGTGCCAGCAGCCCCCCGGACAGCTACGAGCAGTACTTC. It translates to CASSPPDSYEQYF. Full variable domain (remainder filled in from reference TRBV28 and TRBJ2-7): DVKVTQSSRYLVKRTGEKVFLECVQDMDHENMFWYRQDPGLGLRLIYFSYDVKMKEKGDIPEGYSVSREKKERFSLILESASTNQTSMYLCASSPPDSYEQYFGPGTRLTVT.

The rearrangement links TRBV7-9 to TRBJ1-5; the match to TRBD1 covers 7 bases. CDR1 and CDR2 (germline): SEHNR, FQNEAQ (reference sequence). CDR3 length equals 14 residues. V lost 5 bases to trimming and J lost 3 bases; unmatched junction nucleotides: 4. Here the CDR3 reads CASSQGQTNQPQHF. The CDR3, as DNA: TGTGCCAGCAGCCAGGGACAGACCAATCAGCCCCAGCATTTT. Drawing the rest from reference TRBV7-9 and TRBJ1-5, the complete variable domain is DTGVSQNPRHKITKRGQNVTFRCDPISEHNRLYWYRQTLGQGPEFLTYFQNEAQLEKSRLLSDRFSAERPKGSFSTLEIQRTEQGDSAMYLCASSQGQTNQPQHFGDGTRLSIL.

CDR3 DNA: TGTGCCAGCAGGGCGCATGGTGAGGGGCTATCCGAGCAGTACTTC. Its translation: CASRAHGEGLSEQYF. The chain carries TRBV27 and TRBJ2-7, with D possibly called TRBD1 or TRBD2 (5 bases each). V lost 6 bases and J 6 bases, leaving 21 bases between the germline ends. CDR3 length: 15 residues. The germline CDR1 and CDR2 sequences are MNHEY and SMNVEV (reference sequence).

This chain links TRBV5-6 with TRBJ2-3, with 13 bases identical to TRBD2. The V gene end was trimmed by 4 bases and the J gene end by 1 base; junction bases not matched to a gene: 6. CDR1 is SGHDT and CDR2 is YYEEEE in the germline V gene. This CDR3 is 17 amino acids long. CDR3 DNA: TGTGCCAGCAGCGAAAGACTAGCGGGAGGCCGCACAGATACGCAGTATTTT. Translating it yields CASSERLAGGRTDTQYF.

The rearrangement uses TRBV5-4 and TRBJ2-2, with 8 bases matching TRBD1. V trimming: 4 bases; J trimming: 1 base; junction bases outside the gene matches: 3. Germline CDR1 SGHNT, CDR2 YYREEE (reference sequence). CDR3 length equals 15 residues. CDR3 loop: CASSPGTGNTGELFF. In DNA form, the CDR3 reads TGTGCCAGCAGCCCTGGGACAGGGAACACCGGGGAGCTGTTTTTT.

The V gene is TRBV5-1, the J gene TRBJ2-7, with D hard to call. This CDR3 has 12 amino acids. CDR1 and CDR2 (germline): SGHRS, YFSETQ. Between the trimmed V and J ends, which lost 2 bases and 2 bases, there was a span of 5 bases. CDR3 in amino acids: CASSLNPYEQYF. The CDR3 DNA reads TGCGCCAGCAGCTTAAACCCCTACGAGCAGTACTTC. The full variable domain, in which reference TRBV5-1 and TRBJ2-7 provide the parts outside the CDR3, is KAGVTQTPRYLIKTRGQQVTLSCSPISGHRSVSWYQQTPGQGLQFLFEYFSETQRNKGNFPGRFSGRQFSNSRSEMNVSTLELGDSALYLCASSLNPYEQYFGPGTRLTVT.

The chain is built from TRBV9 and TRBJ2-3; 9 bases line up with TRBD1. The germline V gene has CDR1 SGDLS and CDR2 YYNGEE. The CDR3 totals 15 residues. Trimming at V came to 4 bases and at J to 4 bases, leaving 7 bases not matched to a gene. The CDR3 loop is CASSPLGQGADTQYF. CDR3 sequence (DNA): TGTGCCAGCAGCCCCCTGGGACAGGGCGCAGATACGCAGTATTTT.

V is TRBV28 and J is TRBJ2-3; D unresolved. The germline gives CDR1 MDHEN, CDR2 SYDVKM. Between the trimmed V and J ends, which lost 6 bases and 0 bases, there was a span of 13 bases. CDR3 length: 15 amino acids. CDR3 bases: TGTGCCAGCAGCCTCGCAATTGCTAGCACAGATACGCAGTATTTT. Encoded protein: CASSLAIASTDTQYF.

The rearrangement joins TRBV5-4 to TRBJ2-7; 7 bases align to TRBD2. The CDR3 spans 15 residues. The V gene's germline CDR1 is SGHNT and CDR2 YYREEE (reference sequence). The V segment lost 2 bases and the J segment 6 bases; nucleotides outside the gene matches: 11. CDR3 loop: CASSFGAGEVGEQYF. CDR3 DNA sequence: TGTGCCAGCAGCTTTGGGGCGGGAGAAGTTGGCGAGCAGTACTTC. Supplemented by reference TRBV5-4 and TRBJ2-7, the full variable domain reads ETGVTQSPTHLIKTRGQQVTLRCSSQSGHNTVSWYQQALGQGPQFIFQYYREEENGRGNFPPRFSGLQFPNYSSELNVNALELDDSALYLCASSFGAGEVGEQYFGPGTRLTVT.

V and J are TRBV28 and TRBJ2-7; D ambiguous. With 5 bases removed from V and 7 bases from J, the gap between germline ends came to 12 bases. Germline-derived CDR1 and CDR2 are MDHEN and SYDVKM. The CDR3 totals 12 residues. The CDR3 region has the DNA TGTGCCAGCAGTAGGGATTTGAGGGAGCAGTACTTC. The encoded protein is CASSRDLREQYF.

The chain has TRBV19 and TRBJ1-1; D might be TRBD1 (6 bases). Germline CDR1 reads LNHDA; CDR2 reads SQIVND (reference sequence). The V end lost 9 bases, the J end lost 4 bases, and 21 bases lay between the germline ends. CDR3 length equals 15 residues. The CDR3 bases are TGTGCCAGCACTATCGTACAGGGTCGGGGCACTGAAGCTTTCTTT. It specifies CASTIVQGRGTEAFF.

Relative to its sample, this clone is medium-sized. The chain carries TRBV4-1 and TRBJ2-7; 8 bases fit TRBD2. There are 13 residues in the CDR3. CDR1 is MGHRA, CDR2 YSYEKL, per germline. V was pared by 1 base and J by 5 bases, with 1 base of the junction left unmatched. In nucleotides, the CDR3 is TGCGCCAGCAGCCAAGGGACTAGCAACGAGCAGTACTTC. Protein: CASSQGTSNEQYF.

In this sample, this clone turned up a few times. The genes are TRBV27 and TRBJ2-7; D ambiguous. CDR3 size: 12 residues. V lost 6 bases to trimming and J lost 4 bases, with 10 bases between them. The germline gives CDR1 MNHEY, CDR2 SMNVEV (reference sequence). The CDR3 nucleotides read TGTGCCAGCAGCCCGGCAACATACGAGCAGTACTTC. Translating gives CASSPATYEQYF.

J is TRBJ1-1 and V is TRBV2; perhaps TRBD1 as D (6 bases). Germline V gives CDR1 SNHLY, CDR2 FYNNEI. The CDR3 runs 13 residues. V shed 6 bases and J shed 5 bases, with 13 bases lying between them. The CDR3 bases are TGTGCCAGCAGAGACGACAGGAGGACTGAAGCTTTCTTT. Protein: CASRDDRRTEAFF.

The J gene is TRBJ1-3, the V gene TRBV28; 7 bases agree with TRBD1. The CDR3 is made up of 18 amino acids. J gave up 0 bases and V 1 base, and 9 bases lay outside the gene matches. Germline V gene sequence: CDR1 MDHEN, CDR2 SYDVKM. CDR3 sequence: CASSLLLAGTDSGNTIYF. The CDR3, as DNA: TGTGCCAGCAGTTTATTACTCGCCGGGACAGACTCTGGAAACACCATATATTTT.

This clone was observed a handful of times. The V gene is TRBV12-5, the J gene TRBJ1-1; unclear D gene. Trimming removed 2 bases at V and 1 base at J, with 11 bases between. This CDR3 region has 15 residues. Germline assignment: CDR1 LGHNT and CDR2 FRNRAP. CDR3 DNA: TGTGCTAGTGGTTTGTGGAGGGAGCAGAACACTGAAGCTTTCTTT. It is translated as CASGLWREQNTEAFF.

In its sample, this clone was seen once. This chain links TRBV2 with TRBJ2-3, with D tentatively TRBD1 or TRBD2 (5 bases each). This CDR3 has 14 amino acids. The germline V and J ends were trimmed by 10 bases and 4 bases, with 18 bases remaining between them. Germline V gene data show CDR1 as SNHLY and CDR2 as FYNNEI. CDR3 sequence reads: CATVGVPGADTQYF. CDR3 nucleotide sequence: TGTGCCACCGTGGGGGTCCCCGGGGCAGATACGCAGTATTTT.